Below are 11 T cell receptor beta chains sequenced from a single sample in a study of blood T cells in healthy people across ages. Through a sample-barcoded 5' primer and a J-beta primer mix, a second PCR was run for about 6 to 11 cycles. Each CDR3 protein is one row after TCRdb ran MiXCR on the 5' RACE reads. This sample carries around 850,000 distinct CDR3 sequences, 36% of them seen once, and the ten largest clones take approximately 12%. The sequenced material came from blood. Receptors were obtained from a man aged 18 to 29 in good health.

The rearrangement uses TRBV7-2 and TRBJ1-1; D gene uncertain. The CDR3 consists of 16 residues. V dropped 1 base and J dropped 2 bases, with 14 bases sitting between them. The germline CDR1 and CDR2 sequences are SGHTA and FQGNSA. The CDR3 loop is CASSLEAGYFNTEAFF. Written as DNA, the CDR3 is TGTGCCAGCAGCTTAGAGGCTGGGTATTTTAACACTGAAGCTTTCTTT.

About this clonotype itself: Germline and junction disagree at one end, which may indicate a read error. The chain combines TRBV5-1 with TRBJ2-3, with TRBD1 matching 8 bases. CDR3 length: 15 amino acids. CDR1 and CDR2 (germline): SGHRS, YFSETQ. CDR3 sequence (DNA): TGCGCCAGCAGCGAAACAGGGGGATGCACAGATATGCAGTATTTT. It yields the protein CASSETGGCTDMQYF.

The V gene is TRBV6-1, the J gene TRBJ2-7, with D possibly being TRBD2 (6 bases). Trimming removed 6 bases at V and 0 bases at J, with 21 bases between. The CDR3 runs to 17 residues. Germline V gene sequence: CDR1 MNHNS, CDR2 SASEGT. CDR3 in DNA: TGTGCCAGCAGGAACCTCAAAAAACACGGGAGCTCCTACGAGCAGTACTTC. Amino acid sequence: CASRNLKKHGSSYEQYF.

With regard to this clonotype: The CDR3 carries no conserved terminal phenylalanine or tryptophan, so it likely arises from a read error. This chain joins TRBV6-2 or TRBV6-3 and TRBJ2-4; D remains ambiguous. The J call is doubtful: the DNA matches TRBJ2-7 better. Germline V gene sequence: CDR1 MNHEY, CDR2 SVGEGT. CDR3 length: 11 residues. The CDR3 DNA reads TGTGCCAGCGGTCAGCACTACGAGCAGTACTTA. Translation gives CASGQHYEQYL.

In this sample, this clonotype turned up once. The chain couples TRBV7-2 to TRBJ1-2, with 7 bases aligning to TRBD1. V was clipped by 7 bases and J by 7 bases; unmatched bases: 15. CDR1 and CDR2 from the germline V gene are SGHTA and FQGNSA. This CDR3 region has 15 residues. The CDR3: CASNQSWDSTSGYTF. The CDR3 bases are TGTGCCAGCAACCAATCGTGGGACAGCACTTCTGGCTACACCTTC.

The V gene is TRBV12-3 or TRBV12-4, the J gene TRBJ2-1, with 12 bases fitting TRBD2. This CDR3 has 15 residues. V shed 7 bases, J shed 8 bases, and the junction held 9 bases outside the gene matches. For the CDR3, the DNA is TGTGCCAGCACCCTAGCGGGAGGGCCGCGGGATGAGCAGTTCTTC. It translates to CASTLAGGPRDEQFF.

The V call is TRBV20-1, the J call TRBJ2-3, with 7 bases that match TRBD1. The V gene's germline CDR1 is DFQATT and CDR2 SNEGSKA (reference sequence). Germline trimming cut 5 bases from V and 0 bases from J; bases unmatched to any gene: 8. The CDR3 is 15 residues long. CDR3 DNA: TGCAGTGCTCCTAGGGGGCCGGCTAGCACAGATACGCAGTATTTT. It is translated as CSAPRGPASTDTQYF.

As concerns this clonotype: One end of the junction does not line up with germline, which may come from a read error. This rearrangement joins TRBV9 to TRBJ1-2, with D uncertain. The CDR3 runs to 12 residues. From germline, CDR1 is SGDLS and CDR2 YYNGEE. The CDR3 DNA reads TGTGCCGGCAGCGCCACCGGCTATGGCTACACCTTC. As protein: CAGSATGYGYTF.

This clonotype was detected only a few times. The rearrangement joins TRBV6-2 or TRBV6-3 to TRBJ2-1, with TRBD2 matching 8 bases. This CDR3 contains 15 residues. Per germline, CDR1 MNHEY and CDR2 SVGEGT. V shed 1 base, J shed 8 bases, and the junction held 7 bases outside the gene matches. The DNA of the CDR3 is TGTGCCAGCAGTTACTACGGGAGGGTTCAGGATGAGCAGTTCTTC. Translating gives CASSYYGRVQDEQFF.

This clonotype was counted at least ten times. The chain recombines TRBV20-1 with TRBJ2-6; D not resolved. Looked up from germline, CDR1 is DFQATT and CDR2 is SNEGSKA (reference sequence). CDR3 size: 17 residues. The V and J ends lost 0 bases and 0 bases respectively, with 12 bases between them. CDR3 sequence (DNA): TGCAGTGCTAGAGAGGCACGGACGCCCTCTGGGGCCAACGTCCTGACTTTC. Protein: CSAREARTPSGANVLTF.

This clonotype was counted ten times or more. The V gene is TRBV6-5, the J gene TRBJ2-5; D uncertain. This CDR3 is built from 13 residues. Germline CDR1 MNHEY, CDR2 SVGAGI. Trimming left V 6 bases short and J 2 bases short, with 10 bases between. CDR3 loop: CASRIGVQETQYF. The CDR3 coding sequence is TGTGCCAGCAGAATTGGCGTGCAAGAGACCCAGTACTTC.